The clone carrying this TCR beta chain has a count of ten or more. Its antigen is unknown. V gave up 4 bases and J gave up 1 base, with 11 bases separating them. The length of the CDR3 is 15 residues. CDR1 is KGHSH, CDR2 LQKENI, per germline. The record originates from a study of T cells in Graves' hyperthyroidism and ophthalmopathy. Overall study findings and caveats: Most expanded thyroid clonotypes above 0.001 recurred in blood. Researchers report that a 13 V-J model separated ophthalmopathy from stable hyperthyroidism.

Amplification yielded TCR beta CDR3 regions, with RNA transcripts as the source. A first-round RT-PCR of the TCR CDR3 used the HTBI primer set. MiXCR, run by TCRdb on the multiplex PCR reads, gives a single entry per CDR3 protein. The repertoire includes about 420,000 distinct CDR3 sequences, roughly an eighth of them detected once, and 5% to 6% sits in the top ten. J is TRBJ1-3 and V is TRBV18, with D hard to call. The sequencing input was blood. The TCR sequence derives from a woman aged 18-29 years with Graves' hyperthyroidism. Written as DNA, the CDR3 is TGTGCCAGCTCACGCCTTGGAGATTCTGGAAACACCATATATTTT. Residues: CASSRLGDSGNTIYF.